This T cell receptor beta chain is from a study of blood T cell repertoires in COVID-19. As for the study in general: COVID-19 samples from acute and convalescent phases originated in the United States, Italy and Spain. T cells, B-cell-depleted T cells, or PBMCs provided the cDNA or gDNA that served as material.

Profiled with immunoSEQ multiplex PCR; TCRdb holds only in-frame clones, not every one. The sample records 200,000 to 250,000 clones, 65% to 85% being singletons. For this clone: The same CDR3 arises from other DNA sequences in this sample as well.

Germline values: CDR1 MNHEY, CDR2 SMNVEV (reference sequence). V was clipped by 6 bases and J by 1 base, with 10 bases between them. The length of the CDR3 is 14 residues. Those enrolled, adults aged roughly 18 to 89 years, came from about two dozen US areas. The origin of this receptor is a man between 25 and 39 years old with acute COVID-19. Sequencing was carried out using PBMCs or T cells enriched from blood (not recorded which). V is TRBV27 and J is TRBJ1-5; weak D call: TRBD1 (6 bases). CDR3 region: CASSTGWSNQPQHF. The CDR3, as DNA: TGTGCCAGCAGCACAGGGTGGAGCAATCAGCCCCAGCATTTT.